This T cell receptor (beta chain) is from a study of blood T cells in healthy people across ages. In regard to this clonotype: Antigen specificity is unknown.

Regarding the study as a whole: Per million T cells, TCR beta diversity dropped about linearly as age rose.

A second 7 to 11 cycle PCR used barcoded and J-beta primers. TCRdb processed the 5' RACE reads anew with MiXCR; each CDR3 protein has one entry. The repertoire holds about a million distinct CDR3 sequences, about 48% seen once, with under 15% in the top ten. The germline V gene encodes CDR1 PRHDT and CDR2 FYEKMQ (reference sequence). There are 15 residues in the CDR3. V was clipped by 4 bases and J by 5 bases; unmatched bases: 10. The receptor's source is a man younger than 45 in good health. Sample: blood. The rearrangement joins TRBV13 to TRBJ2-7, with 8 bases fitting TRBD2. CDR3 bases: TGTGCCAGCAGCTCGCCGGGACTAGGGACGAACGAGCAGTACTTC. Protein product: CASSSPGLGTNEQYF.